Listed below are T cell receptor beta chains from one sample, sequenced in a study of beta chain features in type 1 diabetes. Sequencing used immunoSEQ multiplex PCR; TCRdb keeps in-frame clones, though not all of them. The data show about 190,000 clones, with approximately 7.8% seen just once and about 0.9% held by the top ten. The sequenced material came from central memory CD4+ T cells from blood. The receptors originated from a woman aged 35 to 49 with type 1 diabetes. Both conserved end residues are part of each CDR3. The D gene is left open where the match is weak. Some rows have no size entry. The others give once, few or many, or a class for an expanded clone.

D	V	size	J	CDR3	DNA
.	TRBV28	few	TRBJ2-7	CASSRLTQLPPYEQYF	TGTGCCAGCAGCCGACTAACCCAGCTTCCTCCCTACGAGCAGTACTTC
.	TRBV11-3	.	TRBJ1-1	CASSSKWSTEAFF	TGTGCCAGCAGCTCGAAGTGGAGCACTGAAGCTTTCTTT
.	TRBV6-4	.	TRBJ1-1	CASSERGNTEAFF	TGTGCCAGCAGTGAAAGGGGGAACACTGAAGCTTTCTTT
.	TRBV11-2	many	TRBJ2-7	CASSPGQPYEQYF	TGTGCCAGCAGCCCCGGACAGCCCTACGAGCAGTACTTC
TRBD1	TRBV2	.	TRBJ2-6	CASRTGQGRMGANVLTF	TGTGCCAGCAGGACGGGACAGGGGAGGATGGGGGCCAACGTCCTGACTTTC
TRBD2	TRBV6-6	.	TRBJ2-3	CASTLTSGGTDTQYF	TGTGCCAGCACTCTGACTAGCGGGGGCACAGATACGCAGTATTTT
TRBD1	TRBV7-8	few	TRBJ1-2	CASSPSGGFDYGYTF	TGTGCCAGCAGCCCTTCAGGGGGATTCGACTATGGCTACACCTTC
.	TRBV11-2	few	TRBJ2-3	CASSPGGHTQYF	TGTGCCAGCAGCCCAGGGGGGCATACGCAGTATTTT
.	TRBV4-2	.	TRBJ2-5	CASSQGTSTETQYF	TGTGCCAGCAGCCAAGGAACTAGCACAGAGACCCAGTACTTC
.	TRBV28	.	TRBJ2-7	CASSFHRTSDYEQYF	TGTGCCAGCAGTTTCCACCGCACATCAGACTACGAGCAGTACTTC
.	TRBV29-1	few	TRBJ2-7	CAVGSSYEQYF	TGCGCTGTCGGGAGCTCCTACGAGCAGTACTTC
TRBD2	TRBV9	few	TRBJ2-1	CASSVVLAAGEQFF	TGTGCCAGCAGCGTAGTACTAGCGGCCGGTGAGCAGTTCTTC
TRBD1	TRBV6-5	few	TRBJ1-3	CASSLTGYAGNTIYF	TGTGCCAGCAGCCTGACAGGGTACGCTGGAAACACCATATATTTT
.	TRBV9	few	TRBJ1-2	CASSVVENGGYTF	TGTGCCAGCAGCGTAGTAGAGAACGGTGGCTACACCTTC
.	TRBV5-1	few	TRBJ2-2	CASSTDIANTGELFF	TGCGCCAGCAGCACAGACATCGCGAACACCGGGGAGCTGTTTTTT
.	TRBV28	.	TRBJ1-5	CASSFRWASNQPQHF	TGTGCCAGCAGTTTTCGCTGGGCGAGCAATCAGCCCCAGCATTTT
TRBD2	TRBV6-6	few	TRBJ2-3	CASSRSGGGTDTQYF	TGTGCCAGCAGTCGTAGCGGGGGTGGGACAGATACGCAGTATTTT
TRBD1	TRBV27	many	TRBJ1-1	CASSRLGQGRAEAFF	TGTGCCAGCAGTCGCCTAGGACAGGGGCGGGCTGAAGCTTTCTTT
.	TRBV18	.	TRBJ1-1	CASSPQGNTEAFF	TGTGCCAGCTCCCCGCAGGGGAACACTGAAGCTTTCTTT
.	TRBV28	few	TRBJ1-6	CASSLGDTNSPLHF	TGTGCCAGCAGTTTAGGGGACACCAATTCACCCCTCCACTTT
.	TRBV19	few	TRBJ1-2	CASSSGGGYTF	TGTGCCAGTTCCAGCGGGGGCGGCTACACCTTC
.	TRBV28	.	TRBJ2-2	CASSLHIVTGELFF	TGTGCCAGCAGTTTACACATCGTCACCGGGGAGCTGTTTTTT
TRBD2	TRBV7-2	.	TRBJ2-1	CASSLASGGSYNEQFF	TGTGCCAGCAGCTTAGCTAGCGGGGGCTCCTACAATGAGCAGTTCTTC
.	TRBV7-2	many	TRBJ1-2	CASSSNRANYGYTF	TGTGCCAGCAGCTCAAACAGAGCTAACTATGGCTACACCTTC
TRBD1	TRBV28	few	TRBJ1-1	CASRGQGFPGGTEAFF	TGTGCCAGCAGGGGACAGGGATTTCCGGGGGGCACTGAAGCTTTCTTT
TRBD2	TRBV4-3	.	TRBJ2-1	CASSQGLAGGYNEQFF	TGCGCCAGCAGCCAAGGGCTAGCGGGGGGTTACAATGAGCAGTTCTTC
.	TRBV28	.	TRBJ1-1	CASGVNTGQNTEAFF	TGTGCCAGCGGGGTCAACACCGGACAGAACACTGAAGCTTTCTTT
TRBD2	TRBV23-1	.	TRBJ2-5	CASSRSGTSPQETQYF	TGCGCCAGCAGTCGAAGCGGGACGTCACCCCAAGAGACCCAGTACTTC